Each of the 18 T cell receptor beta chains below was sequenced from the same sample in a study of cytomegalovirus exposure and HLA in healthy donors. The study ran its PCR with 60 Vbeta and 13 Jbeta primers. Assay used: immunoSEQ multiplex PCR; TCRdb lists only in-frame clones, some missing. The table has roughly 120,000 clones, approximately 85% seen once. Sequencing was carried out using PBMCs. The receptors originated from a male donor in good health and CMV-seropositive.

The CDR3, as DNA: TGTGCCTGGAGTGTACCAGGAACAGATACGCAGTATTTT. It specifies CAWSVPGTDTQYF. The genes are TRBV30 and TRBJ2-3, with unresolved D. Trimming removed 0 bases from V and 3 bases from J, with 7 bases in between. The CDR3 runs 13 residues. In germline, CDR1 is GTSNPN, CDR2 SVGIG (reference sequence).

The chain is built from TRBV9 and TRBJ2-1; TRBD2 matches 10 bases. Trimming took 0 bases from V and 6 from J; bases not matched to a gene: 12. The germline gives CDR1 SGDLS, CDR2 YYNGEE. CDR3 length: 18 amino acids. The CDR3: CASSVAGASGSKGNEQFF. The CDR3, as DNA: TGTGCCAGCAGCGTAGCTGGGGCTAGCGGGAGTAAGGGCAATGAGCAGTTCTTC. Filled out from reference TRBV9 and TRBJ2-1, the complete variable domain reads DSGVTQTPKHLITATGQRVTLRCSPRSGDLSVYWYQQSLDQGLQFLIQYYNGEERAKGNILERFSAQQFPDLHSELNLSSLELGDSALYFCASSVAGASGSKGNEQFFGPGTRLTVL.

This chain connects TRBV29-1 to TRBJ1-1; possible D gene TRBD1, 6 bases. The CDR3 runs 11 residues. V was shortened by 7 bases and J by 0 bases, with 6 bases between the two germline ends. The germline V gene encodes CDR1 SQVTM and CDR2 ANQGSEA. The CDR3 nucleotides read TGCAGCGGGACAGTGAACACTGAAGCTTTCTTT. Its translation is CSGTVNTEAFF.

V is TRBV5-4 and J is TRBJ2-3; a possible D gene is TRBD1 (6 bases). Trimming stripped 4 bases from V and 0 bases from J, with 15 bases between. This CDR3 comprises 16 residues. Germline loops: CDR1 SGHNT, CDR2 YYREEE (reference sequence). The CDR3 loop reads CASSGPQGTSTDTQYF. As DNA, the CDR3 is TGTGCCAGCAGCGGACCACAGGGTACTAGCACAGATACGCAGTATTTT.

This sequence joins TRBV7-6 and TRBJ2-7; perhaps TRBD1 as D (5 bases). This CDR3 contains 15 residues. Germline V lookup: CDR1 SGHVS, CDR2 FNYEAQ. Trimming removed 5 bases from V and 1 base from J, with 15 bases in between. The CDR3 nucleotides are TGTGCCAGCAGCCCCGACAGATACGCTTCCTACGAGCAGTACTTC. This gives the protein CASSPDRYASYEQYF.

The chain is built from TRBV7-9 and TRBJ2-5, with D maybe TRBD1 (6 bases). The CDR3 extends over 16 amino acids. Trimming took 5 bases from V and 5 from J, leaving 21 bases between them. The germline gives CDR1 SEHNR, CDR2 FQNEAQ (reference sequence). The CDR3 DNA follows: TGTGCCAGCAGCCCCAGAAGGACAGCAACGGGGGAGACCCAGTACTTC. Translation: CASSPRRTATGETQYF.

This sequence joins TRBV28 and TRBJ2-7; TRBD2 matches 11 bases. The trim removed 5 bases at V and 2 bases at J, leaving 8 bases unmatched. The CDR3 sequence is 16 residues long. Germline CDR1 and CDR2: MDHEN and SYDVKM. The CDR3 DNA sequence: TGTGCCAGCAGTCTTCCCGGGACTAGCGGACCCTACGAGCAGTACTTC. It encodes CASSLPGTSGPYEQYF.

The genes are TRBV6-1 and TRBJ1-5, with unresolved D. The CDR3 spans 14 residues. The V end lost 7 bases, the J end lost 2 bases, and 12 bases lay between the germline ends. CDR1 MNHNS and CDR2 SASEGT come from the germline V gene. CDR3 loop: CASKLQAGNQPQHF. In DNA form, the CDR3 reads TGTGCCAGCAAGTTGCAAGCGGGCAATCAGCCCCAGCATTTT.

CDR3 in DNA: TGTGCCAGCTCACCGACACCTTTGGCCAGCTCTGGGGCCAACGTCCTGACTTTC. Translating gives CASSPTPLASSGANVLTF. This chain links TRBV18 with TRBJ2-6, with D uncertain. Trimming took 3 bases from V and 0 from J, leaving 15 bases between them. The CDR3 spans 18 residues. The germline V gene encodes CDR1 KGHSH and CDR2 LQKENI. Variable domain in full (rest from reference TRBV18 and TRBJ2-6): NAGVMQNPRHLVRRRGQEARLRCSPMKGHSHVYWYRQLPEEGLKFMVYLQKENIIDESGMPKERFSAEFPKEGPSILRIQQVVRGDSAAYFCASSPTPLASSGANVLTFGAGSRLTVL.

This sequence joins TRBV7-2 and TRBJ2-3; 14 positions agree with TRBD2. The CDR3 runs to 17 residues. In germline, CDR1 is SGHTA, CDR2 FQGNSA. Trimming cost V 5 bases and J 2 bases; bases outside gene matches: 6. As DNA, the CDR3 is TGTGCCAGCAGCACGGGACTAGCGGGGGCCCTCACAGATACGCAGTATTTT. It encodes CASSTGLAGALTDTQYF.

The J gene is TRBJ2-3, the V gene TRBV7-6, with unresolved D. CDR1 and CDR2 from the germline V gene are SGHVS and FNYEAQ. This CDR3 is 15 amino acids long. The germline V and J ends were trimmed by 4 bases and 2 bases, with 13 bases remaining between them. CDR3 sequence reads: CASSSSYPDTDTQYF. In DNA form, the CDR3 reads TGTGCCAGCAGCTCTTCCTACCCCGACACAGATACGCAGTATTTT. The full variable domain, in which reference TRBV7-6 and TRBJ2-3 provide the parts outside the CDR3, is GAGVSQSPRYKVTKRGQDVALRCDPISGHVSLYWYRQALGQGPEFLTYFNYEAQQDKSGLPNDRFSAERPEGSISTLTIQRTEQRDSAMYRCASSSSYPDTDTQYFGPGTRLTVL.

About this clone: One end of the junction does not line up with germline, which may come from a read error. The V and J genes are TRBV19 and TRBJ2-7; TRBD2 might be the D (6 bases). The germline CDR1 and CDR2 sequences are LNHDA and SQIVND (reference sequence). The CDR3 loop spans 14 amino acids. Here the CDR3 DNA reads TGTACCAGCGAAGCCAGGGCCCTCGCGGGGGAGCAGTACTTC. Translated: CTSEARALAGEQYF.

The V call is TRBV27, the J call TRBJ1-1; D is perhaps TRBD1 (5 bases). Germline V gene lookup returns CDR1 MNHEY and CDR2 SMNVEV (reference sequence). The CDR3 runs 17 residues. V lost 7 bases and J 1 base, leaving 22 bases between the germline ends. The CDR3 bases are TGTGCCAGCATGCGGGGGGGGACCTCTCGGGCGAACACTGAAGCTTTCTTT. This gives the protein CASMRGGTSRANTEAFF.

The chain is built from TRBV5-6 and TRBJ2-5, with 7 bases aligning to TRBD2. Germline CDR1 reads SGHDT; CDR2 reads YYEEEE. The CDR3 totals 16 residues. The V gene end was trimmed by 1 base and the J gene end by 5 bases; junction bases not matched to a gene: 11. The CDR3, as DNA: TGTGCCAGCAGCTTGATGGAACGGGAGGCCTGGGAGACCCAGTACTTC. Encoded protein: CASSLMEREAWETQYF.

The gene calls are TRBV29-1 and TRBJ1-3; maybe TRBD1 (5 bases). V lost 4 bases and J 4 bases, leaving 8 bases between the germline ends. Germline CDR1 and CDR2: SQVTM and ANQGSEA. CDR3 length: 12 amino acids. The CDR3 DNA is TGCAGCGTTGCGAGACAGGGAAACACCATATATTTT. Protein: CSVARQGNTIYF.

This chain joins TRBV2 and TRBJ2-2; TRBD2 agrees at 10 bases. The CDR3 sequence is 14 residues long. Germline values: CDR1 SNHLY, CDR2 FYNNEI. After removal of 8 bases from V and 6 bases from J, the junction contained 6 bases not matched to a gene. CDR3 coding DNA: TGTGCCAGCTCCCGAGCGGGAGGGCCCGGGGAGCTGTTTTTT. It yields the protein CASSRAGGPGELFF.

The chain uses TRBV4-3 and TRBJ1-1, with 12 bases aligning to TRBD1. CDR1 LGHNA and CDR2 YSLEER come from the germline V gene. V was pared by 4 bases and J by 5 bases, with 8 bases of the junction left unmatched. This CDR3 has 16 amino acids. DNA for the CDR3: TGCGCCAGCAGCCCCTACTGGGACAGGGGGCAAACTGAAGCTTTCTTT. Protein sequence: CASSPYWDRGQTEAFF.

The chain carries TRBV4-2 and TRBJ2-1; 9 nucleotides align to TRBD2. The CDR3 has 18 residues. CDR1 is LGHNA and CDR2 is YNFKEQ in the germline V gene. The J segment lost 0 bases and the V segment lost 0 bases, leaving 6 bases of the junction unmatched. In DNA, the CDR3 is TGTGCCAGCAGCCAAGATCTATCAGCGGGAGGCTCCTACAATGAGCAGTTCTTC. Translated, it gives CASSQDLSAGGSYNEQFF.